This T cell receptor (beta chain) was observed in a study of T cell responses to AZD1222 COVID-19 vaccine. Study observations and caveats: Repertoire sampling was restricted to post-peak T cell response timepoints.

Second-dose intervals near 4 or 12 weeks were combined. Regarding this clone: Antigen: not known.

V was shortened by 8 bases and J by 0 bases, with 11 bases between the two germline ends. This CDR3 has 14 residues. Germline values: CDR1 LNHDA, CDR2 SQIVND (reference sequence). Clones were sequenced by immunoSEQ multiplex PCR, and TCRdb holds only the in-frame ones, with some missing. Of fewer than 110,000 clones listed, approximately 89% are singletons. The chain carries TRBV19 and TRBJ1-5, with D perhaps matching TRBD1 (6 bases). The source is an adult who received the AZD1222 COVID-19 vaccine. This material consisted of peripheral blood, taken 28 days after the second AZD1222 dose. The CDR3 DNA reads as TGTGCCAGTGGAGGGGGTTATAGCAATCAGCCCCAGCATTTT. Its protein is CASGGGYSNQPQHF.